This T cell receptor beta chain was observed in a study of vaccination effects on CD4 cells after COVID-19. Study-level findings and limits: Within healthy vaccinees, only 1 of 255 vaccine-induced clones displayed cross-reactivity with common cold coronaviruses.

Expansion with viral peptide pools was applied to antigen-specific CD4+ T cells by the ViraFEST assay prior to sequencing. The culture ran for roughly ten days before CD4+ T cells were isolated. Two-dose vaccination with either BNT162b2 or mRNA-1273 was given to the participants. For each well, two million PBMC were cultured with 8.5 to 10 IU/ml IL-2 and 8.5 to 10 ug/ml peptides. V lost 7 bases and J lost 13; bases outside the gene matches: 12. Germline V CDR1 and CDR2: MDHEN, SYDVKM. The CDR3 length is 14 residues. The assay was immunoSEQ multiplex PCR, and TCRdb's table has in-frame clones only and misses some. Of approximately 65,000 clones in the sample, just under 75% are singletons; the top ten hold approximately 1.5%. For this clone: The antigen is unknown.

Sequenced material: CD4+ T cells from PBMCs cultured with HCoV-229E spike peptides, taken after COVID-19 vaccination. The gene calls are TRBV28 and TRBJ1-6; 8 bases fit TRBD1. The source is a human donor who received a COVID-19 vaccine. This CDR3 is CASTAGQVGRPLHF. As DNA, the CDR3 is TGTGCCAGCACCGCGGGACAGGTGGGCAGGCCCCTCCACTTT.